Below, one T cell receptor beta chain is given with its context. This CDR3 comprises 15 residues. Germline-derived CDR1 and CDR2 are LNHDA and SQIVND (reference sequence). V lost 8 bases to trimming and J lost 1 base, with 17 bases between them. The data originate from a study of vaccination and CD4 T cells after COVID-19. Study-level background: It was a median around 100 days after diagnosis, with a range of 35 to 161, that post-COVID samples were drawn.

TCRdb used MiXCR to reprocess the PCR reads, holding one entry per CDR3 protein. The profile shows 15,000 to 16,000 distinct CDR3 sequences, approximately 71% of them singletons. The sequenced sample was CD4+ T cells from blood, obtained after SARS-CoV-2 vaccination. This TCR was sampled from a human donor who had recovered from COVID-19. The V call is TRBV19, the J call TRBJ1-1; tentative D call: TRBD1 (6 bases). The CDR3 sequence is CASQHKPGQNTEAFF. CDR3 DNA: TGTGCCAGTCAGCACAAACCGGGACAGAACACTGAAGCTTTCTTT.